What follows are 9 T cell receptor beta chains derived from one specimen sequenced in a study of shared clonotypes between healthy human individuals. Produced via immunoSEQ multiplex PCR; TCRdb's table is partial and in-frame only. The data show approximately 2.1 million clones, approximately 95% seen once. The sample comprised naive CD4+ T cells from PBMCs. As to subset: CD45RA+ positively selected. These receptors were obtained from a man aged 18 to 35 in good health. Some clones in this sample may be carry-over from other donors' samples.

V usage is TRBV18 and J usage is TRBJ2-5, with D perhaps assigned TRBD1 or TRBD2 (5 bases each). Germline V gene sequence: CDR1 KGHSH, CDR2 LQKENI. This CDR3 is 15 amino acids long. V lost 2 bases to trimming and J lost 5 bases, with 15 bases between them. CDR3 DNA: TGTGCCAGCTCACCAGCCACACTAGGGGAGGAGACCCAGTACTTC. Translation gives CASSPATLGEETQYF.

The sample holds a few counts of this clone. This CDR3 is also generated by other DNA sequences in the sample. The chain joins TRBV5-4 to TRBJ1-1, with 7 bases fitting TRBD1. V shed 0 bases, J shed 1 base, and the junction held 0 bases outside the gene matches. The CDR3 extends over 14 amino acids. CDR1 is SGHNT and CDR2 is YYREEE in the germline V gene (reference sequence). CDR3 in DNA: TGTGCCAGCAGCTTGGCAGGGGGGAACACTGAAGCTTTCTTT. Protein: CASSLAGGNTEAFF. Using reference TRBV5-4 and TRBJ1-1 for the parts outside the CDR3, the full variable domain is ETGVTQSPTHLIKTRGQQVTLRCSSQSGHNTVSWYQQALGQGPQFIFQYYREEENGRGNFPPRFSGLQFPNYSSELNVNALELDDSALYLCASSLAGGNTEAFFGQGTRLTVV.

Worth noting for this clone: Other DNA sequences in the same sample also yield this CDR3. CDR3 sequence: CASSPTGSGNTIYF. The CDR3 DNA reads as TGCGCCAGCAGCCCGACAGGCTCTGGAAACACCATATATTTT. This chain links TRBV5-1 with TRBJ1-3; D possibly corresponds to TRBD1 (6 bases). Germline V CDR1 and CDR2: SGHRS, YFSETQ. CDR3 length: 14 residues. V was clipped by 4 bases and J by 0 bases, with 8 bases between them.

The genes are TRBV7-2 and TRBJ2-1; the D gene is possibly TRBD2 (6 bases). The V end lost 1 base, the J end lost 1 base, and 11 bases lay between the germline ends. CDR1 and CDR2 (germline): SGHTA, FQGNSA. This CDR3 is 16 amino acids long. DNA for the CDR3: TGTGCCAGCAGCTTAGTTATTAGCGGATCCTACAATGAGCAGTTCTTC. Amino acids: CASSLVISGSYNEQFF.

On this clone itself: The same CDR3 can be traced to other DNA sequences in this sample. The CDR3 bases are TGCGCCAGCAGCCCCGGACTAGCGGGAGTTTCCTACAATGAGCAGTTCTTC. Its protein is CASSPGLAGVSYNEQFF. The genes are TRBV5-1 and TRBJ2-1, with 13 bases identical to TRBD2. This CDR3 is built from 17 residues. Germline V gene data show CDR1 as SGHRS and CDR2 as YFSETQ. Trimming took 4 bases from V and 1 from J; bases not matched to a gene: 5.

CDR3 residues: CASSEKGPGQGGSGQPQHF. In DNA form, the CDR3 reads TGTGCCAGCAGTGAAAAGGGCCCGGGACAGGGAGGGTCCGGTCAGCCCCAGCATTTT. The chain has TRBV6-1 and TRBJ1-5; 9 bases align to TRBD1. V was pared by 2 bases and J by 6 bases, with 17 bases of the junction left unmatched. This CDR3 comprises 19 residues. The germline V gene encodes CDR1 MNHNS and CDR2 SASEGT.

The chain combines TRBV27 with TRBJ1-5; D is ambiguous. The CDR3 has 14 residues. In germline, CDR1 is MNHEY, CDR2 SMNVEV (reference sequence). V lost 4 bases and J lost 3, with 10 bases in between. The CDR3 sequence is CASSYGRNNQPQHF. CDR3 nucleotide sequence: TGTGCCAGCAGTTACGGCAGAAACAATCAGCCCCAGCATTTT.

The chain is built from TRBV9 and TRBJ2-3, with D perhaps matching TRBD1 or TRBD2 (6 bases each). From germline, CDR1 is SGDLS and CDR2 YYNGEE. The CDR3 sequence is 15 residues long. The V end was cut by 3 bases, the J end by 0 bases, with 11 bases between. The DNA of the CDR3 is TGTGCCAGCAGCGATACAGGGACTAGCACAGATACGCAGTATTTT. Translating it yields CASSDTGTSTDTQYF.

This clone was observed once. The gene calls are TRBV28 and TRBJ2-3, with D perhaps matching TRBD1 or TRBD2 (5 bases each). CDR1 MDHEN and CDR2 SYDVKM come from the germline V gene. Trimming left V 6 bases short and J 2 bases short, with 15 bases between. The CDR3 consists of 15 residues. This chain's CDR3 is CASRPRDGFTDTQYF. Here the CDR3 DNA reads TGTGCCAGCAGGCCGAGGGACGGTTTCACAGATACGCAGTATTTT.